The 9 T cell receptor beta chains below were found in one sample sequenced in a study of OX40 agonist ivuxolimab in advanced cancers. TCRdb's copy holds only in-frame clones and misses some; the assay was immunoSEQ multiplex PCR. This sample has over 150 clones; about 75% occur once, and the top ten carry 24%. The source material was CD4+ or CD8+ T cells sorted from blood, sampled in a trial of the OX40 agonist ivuxolimab. The receptors originated from an adult with an advanced solid tumor such as melanoma, head and neck, liver or kidney cancer.

The CDR3 loop reads CASTQSGGYYNEQFF. Written as DNA, the CDR3 is TGTGCCAGCACCCAGTCGGGAGGGTACTACAATGAGCAGTTCTTC. This chain joins TRBV11-3 and TRBJ2-1, with TRBD2 matching over 8 bases. Trimming cost V 7 bases and J 3 bases; bases outside gene matches: 8. The CDR3 extends over 15 amino acids. Per germline, CDR1 SGHNT and CDR2 YENEEA.

This chain links TRBV11-3 with TRBJ2-5, with 11 positions matching TRBD2. The CDR3 is made up of 17 amino acids. J gave up 2 bases and V 5 bases, and 10 bases lay outside the gene matches. The germline V gene encodes CDR1 SGHNT and CDR2 YENEEA. The CDR3 DNA is TGTGCCAGCAGCACAAGACTAGCGGGAATGCTACAAGAGACCCAGTACTTC. Residues: CASSTRLAGMLQETQYF.

This chain links TRBV19 with TRBJ1-1, with a tentative D call TRBD1 (5 bases). Trimming removed 7 bases at V and 3 bases at J, with 9 bases between. Germline-derived CDR1 and CDR2 are LNHDA and SQIVND (reference sequence). The length of the CDR3 is 12 residues. This CDR3 is CASTRDHTEAFF. DNA of the CDR3: TGTGCCAGTACCCGGGACCACACTGAAGCTTTCTTT. Full variable domain (outside the CDR3, taken from reference TRBV19 and TRBJ1-1): DGGITQSPKYLFRKEGQNVTLSCEQNLNHDAMYWYRQDPGQGLRLIYYSQIVNDFQKGDIAEGYSVSREKKESFPLTVTSAQKNPTAFYLCASTRDHTEAFFGQGTRLTVV.

A few counts support this clone. The chain couples TRBV11-3 to TRBJ1-1, with D uncertain. The V gene lost 4 bases and the J gene lost 6 bases, with 21 bases spanning the gap. This CDR3 comprises 16 residues. The germline V gene has CDR1 SGHNT and CDR2 YENEEA. The CDR3 loop reads CASSSFGGSRVPEAFF. The CDR3 nucleotides are TGTGCCAGCAGCTCTTTTGGCGGGAGTCGGGTGCCTGAAGCTTTCTTT.

The chain employs TRBV10-3 and TRBJ2-1; D might be TRBD2 (6 bases). CDR1 and CDR2 (germline): ENHRY, SYGVKD. The CDR3 is made up of 15 amino acids. Trimming stripped 2 bases from V and 7 bases from J, with 15 bases between. CDR3 residues: CAISEAGSQGNEQFF. The CDR3 bases are TGTGCCATCAGTGAGGCGGGATCCCAAGGTAATGAGCAGTTCTTC.

The chain recombines TRBV28 with TRBJ1-5, with D unclear. The V gene's germline CDR1 is MDHEN and CDR2 SYDVKM. The CDR3 runs to 13 residues. Trimming pared 3 bases from V and 9 bases from J, leaving 12 bases between. CDR3 loop: CASSLDRERPQHF. The CDR3 coding sequence is TGTGCCAGCAGTTTGGACCGGGAGAGGCCCCAGCATTTT. The complete variable domain, with remaining parts taken from reference TRBV28 and TRBJ1-5, reads DVKVTQSSRYLVKRTGEKVFLECVQDMDHENMFWYRQDPGLGLRLIYFSYDVKMKEKGDIPEGYSVSREKKERFSLILESASTNQTSMYLCASSLDRERPQHFGDGTRLSIL.

The J gene is TRBJ2-1, the V gene TRBV5-1; 8 bases line up with TRBD2. Per germline, CDR1 SGHRS and CDR2 YFSETQ. This CDR3 has 15 amino acids. Unmatched junction bases numbered 7, after V lost 2 bases and J lost 6 bases. The CDR3 nucleotides are TGCGCCAGCAGCTTATCGAGCGGGGGTATCAATGAGCAGTTCTTC. Protein: CASSLSSGGINEQFF.

This chain links TRBV6-8 with TRBJ2-7; D is tentatively TRBD1 or TRBD2 (5 bases each). The CDR3 has 14 residues. V lost 8 bases and J lost 2, with 16 bases in between. From germline, CDR1 is MNHGY and CDR2 SAAAGT. The CDR3 loop is CASHSGTTTYEQYF. The CDR3, as DNA: TGTGCCAGCCATTCCGGGACCACAACCTACGAGCAGTACTTC.

The chain has TRBV11-3 and TRBJ1-6, with 8 bases matching TRBD1. The trim removed 5 bases at V and 6 bases at J, leaving 9 bases unmatched. This CDR3 has 16 residues. CDR1 and CDR2 from the germline V gene are SGHNT and YENEEA. CDR3 region: CASSPGTGPPNSPLHF. CDR3 in DNA: TGTGCCAGCAGCCCCGGGACAGGTCCTCCTAATTCACCCCTCCACTTT.